The subject of this entry is one TCR beta chain. What it binds is unknown. This record belongs to a study of CXCR3-negative and CXCR3-positive naive CD8 T cells. Study-level results: Similar TRBV-TRBJ usage was seen in naive cells (both CXCR3-negative and CXCR3-positive), but memory cells differed. Compared with CXCR3-negative naive cells, CXCR3-positive naive cells showed more hydrophobic TRB CDR3s. CD5 surface expression was similar among naive subsets, and TCR strength was estimated by inference from TRB CDR3 properties. Cryopreserved cells showed partially decreased CXCR3 expression, and most assays used fresh PBMCs.

CD45RO-CCR7+CD27+CD95- characterized naive CD8+ T cells. UMI-tagged TRB cDNA libraries were built via 5' RACE. TCRdb reprocessed the 5' RACE reads and keeps a single row for each CDR3 protein, giving no DNA. The sample holds about 150,000 distinct CDR3 sequences. This CDR3 region has 17 residues. Germline V gives CDR1 SEHNR, CDR2 FQNEAQ (reference sequence). The V gene is TRBV7-9, the J gene TRBJ1-1; no DNA is available, so the TRBD1 call from TCRdb remains unchecked. Sequenced: naive CXCR3+ CD8+ T cells from blood. Noted subset: CD45RO-CCR7+CD27+CD95- naive CD8+ T cells expressing CXCR3 (TNR3+). The origin of this receptor is a human donor in good health. Some clones in this sample may be carry-over from other donors' samples. CDR3 residues: CASSLVDVGMRNTEAFF.